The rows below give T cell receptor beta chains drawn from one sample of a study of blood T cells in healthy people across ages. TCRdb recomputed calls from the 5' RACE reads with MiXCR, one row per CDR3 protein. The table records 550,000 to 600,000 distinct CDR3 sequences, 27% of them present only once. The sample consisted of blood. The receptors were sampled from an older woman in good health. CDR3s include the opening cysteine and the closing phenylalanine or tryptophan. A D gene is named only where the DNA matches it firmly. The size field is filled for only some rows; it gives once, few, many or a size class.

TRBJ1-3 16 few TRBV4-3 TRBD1 CASSAGQAYSGNTIYF TGCGCCAGCAGCGCCGGACAGGCCTACTCTGGAAACACCATATATTTT
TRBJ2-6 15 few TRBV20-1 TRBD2 CSGGRLSSGANVLTF TGTAGCGGGGGGCGGCTTAGCTCTGGGGCCAACGTCCTGACTTTC
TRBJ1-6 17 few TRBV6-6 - CASSYGGDSFYNSPLHF TGTGCCAGCAGTTACGGCGGGGATTCTTTTTATAATTCACCCCTCCACTTT
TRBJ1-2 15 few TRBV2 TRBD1 CASSPGQGDSYGYTF TGTGCCAGCAGCCCCGGACAGGGGGATAGCTATGGCTACACCTTC
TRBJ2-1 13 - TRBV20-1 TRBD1 CSARLRQGIGQFF TGCAGTGCTAGACTTAGACAGGGGATTGGGCAGTTCTTC
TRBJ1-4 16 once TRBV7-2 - CASSPSRAHGAEKLFF TGTGCCAGCAGCCCGTCCCGTGCCCACGGTGCGGAAAAACTGTTTTTT
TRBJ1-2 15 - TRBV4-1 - CASSQDPAGQYGYTF TGCGCCAGCAGCCAAGATCCCGCAGGGCAATATGGCTACACCTTC
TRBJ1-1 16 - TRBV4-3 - CASSQERAGGRTEAFF TGCGCCAGCAGCCAAGAAAGGGCAGGAGGGAGGACTGAAGCTTTCTTT
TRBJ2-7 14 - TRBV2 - CASSYYRTQDEQYF TGTGCCAGCAGCTACTACCGGACGCAGGACGAGCAGTACTTC
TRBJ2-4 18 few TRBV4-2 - CASSQDLGELYTKNIQYF TGTGCCAGCAGCCAAGATCTCGGGGAGTTGTATACCAAAAACATTCAGTACTTC
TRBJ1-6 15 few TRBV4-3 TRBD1 CASSQMDREYSPLHF TGCGCCAGCAGCCAGATGGACAGGGAGTATTCACCCCTCCACTTT
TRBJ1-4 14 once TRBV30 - CAWSEARFNEKLFF TGTGCCTGGAGCGAGGCCCGTTTTAATGAAAAACTGTTTTTT
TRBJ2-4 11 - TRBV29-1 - CSVEEVDIQYF TGCAGCGTTGAAGAGGTTGACATTCAGTACTTC
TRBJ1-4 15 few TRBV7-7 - CASSAYEGSNEKLFF TGTGCCAGCAGCGCCTACGAGGGGTCTAATGAAAAACTGTTTTTT
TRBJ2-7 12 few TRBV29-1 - CSVGSSSYEQYF TGCAGCGTTGGAAGCAGCTCCTACGAGCAGTACTTC
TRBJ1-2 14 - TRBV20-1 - CSAGWDGEMYGYTF TGCAGTGCTGGCTGGGACGGGGAGATGTATGGCTACACCTTC
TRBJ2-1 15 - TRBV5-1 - CASSLWGERSNEQFF TGCGCCAGCAGCTTGTGGGGGGAACGGTCCAATGAGCAGTTCTTC
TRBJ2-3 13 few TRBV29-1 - CSPIGVSTDAQYF TGCAGCCCCATCGGTGTATCCACAGATGCGCAGTATTTT
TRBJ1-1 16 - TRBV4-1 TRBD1 CASKVGTGTGGSEAFF TGCGCCAGCAAGGTCGGTACCGGGACAGGGGGCAGTGAAGCTTTCTTT
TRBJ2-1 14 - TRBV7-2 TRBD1 CASSWGQGSREQFF TGTGCCAGCAGCTGGGGACAGGGATCCAGGGAGCAGTTCTTC
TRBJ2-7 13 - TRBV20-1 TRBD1 CSADRQGSAEQYF TGCAGTGCTGACAGACAGGGGAGTGCCGAGCAGTACTTC
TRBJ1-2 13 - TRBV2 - CASSGSHYYGYTF TGTGCCAGCAGTGGAAGTCATTACTATGGCTACACCTTC
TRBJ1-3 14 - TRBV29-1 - CSVSTGYSGNTIYF TGCAGCGTGTCGACAGGCTACTCTGGAAACACCATATATTTT
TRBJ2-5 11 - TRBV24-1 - CATSDRKTQYF TGTGCCACCAGTGATCGAAAGACCCAGTACTTC
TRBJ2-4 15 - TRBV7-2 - CASSLGEGGGCIQYF TGTGCCAGCAGCTTAGGAGAGGGGGGGGGATGCATTCAGTACTTC
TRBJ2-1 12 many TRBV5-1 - CASSPPGNEQFF TGCGCCAGCAGCCCTCCGGGGAATGAGCAGTTCTTC
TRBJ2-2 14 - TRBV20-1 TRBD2 CSASLERGAGELFF TGCAGTGCTAGTCTCGAGCGGGGGGCCGGGGAGCTGTTTTTT
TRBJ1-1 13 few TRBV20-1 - CSAREDRNTEAFF TGCAGTGCTAGAGAGGACAGGAACACTGAAGCTTTCTTT
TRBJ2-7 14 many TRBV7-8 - CASSPTGQTYEQYF TGTGCCAGCAGCCCGACGGGCCAGACTTACGAGCAGTACTTC
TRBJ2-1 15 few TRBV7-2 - CASSPGPISYNEQFF TGTGCCAGCAGCCCTGGACCGATCTCCTACAATGAGCAGTTCTTC
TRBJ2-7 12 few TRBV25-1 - CASSAHGYEQYF TGTGCCAGCAGTGCCCACGGGTACGAGCAGTACTTC
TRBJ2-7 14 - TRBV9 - CASSPAPYTYEQYF TGTGCCAGCAGCCCAGCACCGTATACCTACGAGCAGTACTTC
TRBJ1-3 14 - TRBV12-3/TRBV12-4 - CASSFSLSGNTIYF TGTGCCAGCAGTTTCAGCCTCTCTGGAAACACCATATATTTT
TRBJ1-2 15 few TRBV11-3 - CASSLKDKPGDGYTF TGTGCCAGCAGCTTAAAGGACAAGCCCGGCGATGGCTACACCTTC
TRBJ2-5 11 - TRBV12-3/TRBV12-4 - CASSPGTVWYF TGTGCCAGCAGTCCCGGGACGGTTTGGTACTTC
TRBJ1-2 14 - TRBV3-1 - CASSQDLGDYGYTF TGTGCCAGCAGCCAAGATCTGGGAGACTATGGCTACACCTTC
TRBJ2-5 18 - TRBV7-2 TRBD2 CASSLVVGRGGSGKTQYF TGTGCCAGCAGCTTAGTCGTAGGTCGGGGGGGCAGCGGGAAGACCCAGTACTTC
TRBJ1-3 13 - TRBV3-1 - CASSFGGWNAIYF TGTGCCAGCAGCTTCGGGGGCTGGAACGCCATATATTTT
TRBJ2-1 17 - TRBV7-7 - CASSLGGGPGSYNEQFF TGTGCCAGCAGCTTAGGTGGTGGGCCCGGCTCCTACAATGAGCAGTTCTTC
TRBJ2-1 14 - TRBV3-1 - CACSPRVRNNEQFF TGTGCCTGCAGCCCAAGAGTTAGAAACAATGAGCAGTTCTTC
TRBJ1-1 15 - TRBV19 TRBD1 CASSISGQGIIEAFF TGTGCCAGTAGTATATCCGGACAGGGTATAATCGAAGCTTTCTTT
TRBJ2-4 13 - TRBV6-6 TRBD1 CASSYGTGGIQYF TGTGCCAGCAGTTACGGGACAGGGGGAATTCAGTACTTC
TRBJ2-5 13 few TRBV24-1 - CATTRRSQETQYF TGTGCCACCACCCGACGGTCCCAAGAGACCCAGTACTTC
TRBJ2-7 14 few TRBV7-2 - CASSSTRNTYEQYF TGTGCCAGCAGCTCAACCCGGAACACCTACGAGCAGTACTTC
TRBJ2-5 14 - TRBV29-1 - CSVASFGGQETQYF TGCAGCGTAGCTAGCTTCGGGGGACAAGAGACCCAGTACTTC
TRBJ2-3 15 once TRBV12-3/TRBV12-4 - CASSPIPGSADTQYF TGTGCCAGCAGTCCAATCCCCGGGAGTGCAGATACGCAGTATTTT
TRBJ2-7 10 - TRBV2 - CASGEDEQYF TGTGCCAGCGGAGAGGATGAGCAGTACTTC
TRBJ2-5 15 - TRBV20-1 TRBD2 CSARDSSGEGKTQYF TGCAGTGCTAGAGATTCGAGCGGGGAGGGGAAGACCCAGTACTTC
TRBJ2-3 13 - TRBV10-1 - CASSDRRGDTQYF TGCGCCAGCAGTGACAGGAGGGGAGATACGCAGTATTTT
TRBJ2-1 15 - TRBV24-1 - CATSDLSLGSNEQFF TGTGCCACCAGTGATTTAAGTTTGGGGAGCAATGAGCAGTTCTTC